One and the same sample provided the 23 T cell receptor beta chains below, sequenced in a study of blood T cell repertoires in COVID-19. The data were produced by immunoSEQ multiplex PCR, yet TCRdb's version contains in-frame clones alone and is incomplete. The sample has 110,000 to 150,000 clones, approximately 84% seen once. Sequenced: peripheral blood. The receptors come from an elderly woman in a cohort sampled during active or convalescent COVID-19.

The V and J genes are TRBV18 and TRBJ1-5; tentative D call: TRBD1 (6 bases). Trimming removed 3 bases at V and 7 bases at J, with 10 bases between. In germline, CDR1 is KGHSH, CDR2 LQKENI. This CDR3 has 13 residues. The CDR3 bases are TGTGCCAGCTCACCGCAGGGGTGGCAGCCCCAGCATTTT. This codes for CASSPQGWQPQHF. Filled out from reference TRBV18 and TRBJ1-5, the complete variable domain reads NAGVMQNPRHLVRRRGQEARLRCSPMKGHSHVYWYRQLPEEGLKFMVYLQKENIIDESGMPKERFSAEFPKEGPSILRIQQVVRGDSAAYFCASSPQGWQPQHFGDGTRLSIL.

This clone has just a few counts. The chain couples TRBV6-5 to TRBJ1-2, with D perhaps TRBD1 (6 bases). The length of the CDR3 is 16 residues. CDR1 and CDR2 (germline): MNHEY, SVGAGI. The germline V and J ends were trimmed by 0 bases and 2 bases, with 13 bases remaining between them. CDR3: CASSYSTGSANYGYTF. DNA of the CDR3: TGTGCCAGCAGTTACTCCACAGGGAGTGCGAACTATGGCTACACCTTC.

The chain combines TRBV7-8 with TRBJ1-6; 9 nucleotides align to TRBD1. The junction had 12 bases not matched to a gene; V was cut back by 5 bases and J by 7 bases. The CDR3 is 17 amino acids. CDR1 is SGHVS, CDR2 FQNEAQ, per germline. The CDR3, as DNA: TGTGCCAGCAGCGCCCCGGGACAGGGTATTTTCAATTCACCCCTCCACTTT. Its protein is CASSAPGQGIFNSPLHF.

V gene TRBV9 combines with J gene TRBJ1-2, with a tentative D call TRBD1 (5 bases). CDR1 is SGDLS and CDR2 is YYNGEE in the germline V gene. The CDR3 consists of 13 residues. The germline V and J ends were trimmed by 4 bases and 8 bases, with 15 bases remaining between them. CDR3: CASSPEGTEGYTF. CDR3 in DNA: TGTGCCAGCAGCCCCGAAGGGACTGAAGGCTACACCTTC.

The chain recombines TRBV4-1 with TRBJ1-4; TRBD1 agrees at 7 bases. In germline, CDR1 is MGHRA, CDR2 YSYEKL. The length of the CDR3 is 19 residues. V shed 1 base and J 1 base; nucleotides not matched to a gene: 12. The CDR3 bases are TGCGCCAGCAGCCAAGGCCCACCAGGGGGAATAGGAACTAATGAAAAACTGTTTTTT. Amino acid sequence: CASSQGPPGGIGTNEKLFF.

The CDR3 sequence: CASSPAVPGQGGELFF. DNA of the CDR3: TGTGCCAGCTCACCAGCAGTCCCGGGACAGGGCGGGGAGCTGTTTTTT. The chain carries TRBV18 and TRBJ2-2; 9 bases line up with TRBD1. This CDR3 is 16 amino acids long. CDR1 KGHSH and CDR2 LQKENI come from the germline V gene. J gave up 7 bases and V 2 bases, and 8 bases lay outside the gene matches.

J is TRBJ1-6 and V is TRBV6-5, with TRBD1 as a possible D gene (5 bases). Trimming pared 6 bases from V and 7 bases from J, leaving 13 bases between. This CDR3 contains 14 residues. CDR1 is MNHEY, CDR2 SVGAGI, per germline. The CDR3 DNA follows: TGTGCCAGCAGCCGCAGACAGCGAAATTCACCCCTCCACTTT. Translating gives CASSRRQRNSPLHF.

This chain links TRBV5-5 with TRBJ2-7; TRBD1 is a possible D gene (5 bases). Germline assignment: CDR1 SGHKS and CDR2 YYEKEE (reference sequence). V lost 2 bases to trimming and J lost 6 bases, with 15 bases between them. This CDR3 region has 14 residues. In nucleotides, the CDR3 is TGTGCCAGCAGCTTCTACAGGAACCCGGGCGAGCAGTACTTC. This translates into CASSFYRNPGEQYF.

J is TRBJ2-3 and V is TRBV5-1; the match to TRBD2 covers 8 bases. Germline CDR1 and CDR2: SGHRS and YFSETQ. The CDR3 runs to 18 residues. After removal of 0 bases from V and 1 base from J, the junction contained 10 bases not matched to a gene. In DNA, the CDR3 is TGCGCCAGCAGCTTGGTTAGCGGGACTACTGTGGGCACAGATACGCAGTATTTT. Its protein is CASSLVSGTTVGTDTQYF.

This chain connects TRBV6-5 to TRBJ1-6; D possibly corresponds to TRBD1 (5 bases). The V end was cut by 6 bases, the J end by 15 bases, with 15 bases between. The CDR3 length is 12 residues. Germline V gives CDR1 MNHEY, CDR2 SVGAGI. The CDR3 nucleotides read TGTGCCAGCAGCTCGGGGGACCACCTCCTCCACTTT. Translating it yields CASSSGDHLLHF.

The chain recombines TRBV2 with TRBJ1-2, with TRBD1 matching 11 bases. The CDR3 has 16 residues. With V trimmed by 7 bases and J by 3 bases, 10 bases remained unmatched. Germline lookup yields CDR1 SNHLY and CDR2 FYNNEI. The CDR3 is CASTHRTGGADYGYTF. As DNA, the CDR3 is TGTGCCAGCACCCACAGGACAGGGGGCGCGGACTATGGCTACACCTTC.

The chain uses TRBV6-6 and TRBJ2-1; 9 bases map to TRBD1. With V trimmed by 3 bases and J by 7 bases, 7 bases remained unmatched. The CDR3 loop spans 15 amino acids. Germline lookup yields CDR1 MNHNY and CDR2 SVGAGI (reference sequence). Written as DNA, the CDR3 is TGTGCCAGCAGTTATGCCGGGACAGGGTATAATGAGCAGTTCTTC. Translating it yields CASSYAGTGYNEQFF.

This chain uses TRBV3-1 (or the pseudogene TRBV3-2) with TRBJ1-3; D may be TRBD1 (6 bases). The germline V and J ends were trimmed by 4 bases and 1 base, with 14 bases remaining between them. Germline assignment: CDR1 LGHDT and CDR2 YNNKEL (reference sequence). The CDR3 covers 16 residues. DNA of the CDR3: TGTGCCAGCAGCCGTCCGCTAGGGGGATCTGGAAACACCATATATTTT. This encodes CASSRPLGGSGNTIYF.

The chain combines TRBV19 with TRBJ1-2; 7 nucleotides match TRBD1. The CDR3 is 14 residues long. The junction had 5 bases not matched to a gene; V was cut back by 5 bases and J by 2 bases. Germline V gives CDR1 LNHDA, CDR2 SQIVND (reference sequence). The CDR3 sequence is CASSRPGGNYGYTF. The DNA of the CDR3 is TGTGCCAGTAGTCGTCCAGGGGGAAACTATGGCTACACCTTC. Supplemented by reference TRBV19 and TRBJ1-2, the full variable domain reads DGGITQSPKYLFRKEGQNVTLSCEQNLNHDAMYWYRQDPGQGLRLIYYSQIVNDFQKGDIAEGYSVSREKKESFPLTVTSAQKNPTAFYLCASSRPGGNYGYTFGSGTRLTVV.

The rearrangement links TRBV7-2 to TRBJ2-3; the D gene is possibly TRBD2 (6 bases). This CDR3 comprises 19 residues. Deletions cut 0 bases from V and 0 bases from J, with 19 bases between. Germline-derived CDR1 and CDR2 are SGHTA and FQGNSA. The CDR3 region has the DNA TGTGCCAGCAGCTTAGCGTGGTGGAGGGCCCTTCTTAGCACAGATACGCAGTATTTT. This gives the protein CASSLAWWRALLSTDTQYF.

The chain carries TRBV11-3 and TRBJ2-7; tentatively, D is TRBD1 (6 bases). This CDR3 comprises 12 residues. V was pared by 8 bases and J by 4 bases, with 12 bases between. In germline, CDR1 is SGHNT, CDR2 YENEEA. The CDR3 region is CASGGQKYEQYV. In nucleotides, the CDR3 is TGTGCCAGCGGAGGACAGAAATACGAGCAGTACGTC.

The CDR3 DNA sequence: TGTGCCAGCAGAACAGGGGGTAATTCACCCCTCCACTTT. Residues: CASRTGGNSPLHF. The chain uses TRBV12-3 or TRBV12-4 and TRBJ1-6, with 8 positions matching TRBD1. Trimming took 6 bases from V and 6 from J; bases not matched to a gene: 1. The CDR3 is 13 amino acids.

The chain employs TRBV4-1 and TRBJ2-5, with D perhaps matching TRBD2 (5 bases). The CDR3 runs 14 residues. Germline CDR1 is MGHRA and CDR2 is YSYEKL. V lost 1 base and J lost 4, with 10 bases in between. CDR3 region: CASSQVATGETQYF. CDR3 DNA sequence: TGCGCCAGCAGCCAAGTAGCGACTGGAGAGACCCAGTACTTC.

The rearrangement links TRBV6-5 to TRBJ1-1, with TRBD1 matching over 8 bases. V was clipped by 0 bases and J by 6 bases; unmatched bases: 6. The CDR3 is 15 amino acids. The germline V gene has CDR1 MNHEY and CDR2 SVGAGI. This CDR3 reads CASSYSNRGYAEAFF. CDR3 nucleotides: TGTGCCAGCAGTTACTCTAACAGGGGGTACGCTGAAGCTTTCTTT.

The CDR3 DNA is TGTGCCAGCAGAAGGACGGACAGTCTCGGAAAACTGTTTTTT. Encoded protein: CASRRTDSLGKLFF. The chain employs TRBV9 and TRBJ1-4, with a possible D match to TRBD1 (6 bases). CDR1 is SGDLS and CDR2 is YYNGEE in the germline V gene. The germline V and J ends were trimmed by 5 bases and 10 bases, with 18 bases remaining between them. The CDR3 spans 14 residues.

V is TRBV12-2 and J is TRBJ2-1; no check of the table's D call, TRBD2, against the DNA was made. TRBV12-2 is described as a pseudogene. CDR3 length: 16 residues. Here the CDR3 reads CASRRKRGATYNEQFF. The CDR3 DNA follows: TGTGCAAGTCGTAGGAAGCGGGGGGCTACCTACAATGAGCAGTTCTTC.

In its sample, this clone was seen once. This chain joins TRBV24-1 and TRBJ2-5; D is perhaps TRBD1 (6 bases). Germline CDR1 and CDR2: KGHDR and SFDVKD. CDR3 length: 15 amino acids. V was shortened by 0 bases and J by 4 bases, with 11 bases between the two germline ends. In DNA form, the CDR3 reads TGTGCCACCAGTGATTTGGGGCAGGGGTTAGAGACCCAGTACTTC. Its translation is CATSDLGQGLETQYF.

This clone was observed a single time. V usage is TRBV9 and J usage is TRBJ2-5, with TRBD2 matching 8 bases. The CDR3 has 16 residues. Germline CDR1 and CDR2: SGDLS and YYNGEE. Germline trimming cut 0 bases from V and 2 bases from J; bases unmatched to any gene: 6. For the CDR3, the DNA is TGTGCCAGCAGCGTAGGCCCCACTAGCGGACAAGAGACCCAGTACTTC. It is translated as CASSVGPTSGQETQYF.